This T cell receptor beta chain was retrieved from a study of T cell responses to AZD1222 COVID-19 vaccine. Study-wide background: Second-dose recipients at about 4 or about 12 weeks were treated as one pooled group. Findings and caveats of the study: Only a handful of AZD1222 recipients, more than 5 in all, had baseline seropositivity. Donors, mostly white British, included more females; clonal diversity was possibly underestimated.

Points on this clone: What it recognizes is unknown.

The protocol was immunoSEQ multiplex PCR, while the TCRdb copy is restricted to in-frame clones and leaves out a portion. The table includes more than 150,000 clones, 70% to 90% detected once. The J segment lost 1 base and the V segment lost 2 bases, leaving 11 bases of the junction unmatched. This CDR3 is 17 amino acids long. Germline lookup yields CDR1 SGHRS and CDR2 YFSETQ. The rearrangement links TRBV5-1 to TRBJ1-1; TRBD1 agrees at 7 bases. The sample was peripheral blood, taken on day 0 of AZD1222 vaccination. The TCR comes from an adult in good health. This CDR3 reads CASSFATQTGPNTEAFF. CDR3 sequence (DNA): TGCGCCAGCAGCTTTGCTACGCAGACAGGGCCGAACACTGAAGCTTTCTTT.